These T cell receptor beta chains were read from a single sample in a study of Graves' ophthalmopathy and Graves' hyperthyroidism. TCRdb passed the multiplex PCR reads through MiXCR, listing each CDR3 protein once. The sample shows a few hundred thousand distinct CDR3 sequences, less than 45% of them seen only once. Sequencing was carried out using peripheral blood or thyroid tissue (not recorded which). The source is an adult man with Graves' hyperthyroidism. The CDR3 runs from the conserved cysteine through the conserved F or W. A D gene is named only where the DNA matches it firmly. Size is stated for part of the rows, as once, few or many counts, or as a class when the clone is expanded.

abundance,j_gene,d_gene,v_gene,CDR3nt,CDR3aa
once,TRBJ1-2,TRBD1,TRBV25-1,TGTGCCAGCAGCCAGAGGACAGGGGGCAACACCTTC,CASSQRTGGNTF
NA,TRBJ2-5,NA,TRBV11-2,TGTGCCAACATCGGGGGAGGCAGCCAAGAGACCCAGTACTTC,CANIGGGSQETQYF
NA,TRBJ2-2,TRBD2,TRBV12-3/TRBV12-4,TGTGCCAGCAGTTTGTGGCTAGCGGGAGTAGCCACGAACACCGGGGAGCTGTTTTTT,CASSLWLAGVATNTGELFF
many,TRBJ2-7,NA,TRBV29-1,TGCAGCGTTGCGCCAGGGGGGTCAGGCGAGCAGTACTTC,CSVAPGGSGEQYF
NA,TRBJ2-2,NA,TRBV7-2,TGTGCCAGCAGCTTAGTTGTACAGGGTAACGGGGAGCTGTTTTTT,CASSLVVQGNGELFF
many,TRBJ1-2,NA,TRBV29-1,TGCAGCGTTGAGAGGGGAAGGTTGGGTGGCTACACCTTC,CSVERGRLGGYTF
many,TRBJ2-2,TRBD1,TRBV20-1,TGCAGTGCTAGATCCTGGACAGGGGTTAACACCGGGGAGCTGTTTTTT,CSARSWTGVNTGELFF
NA,TRBJ2-5,NA,TRBV7-9,TGTGCCAGCAGCTTATTCGGCGGGCGCGGAGAGACCCAGTACTTC,CASSLFGGRGETQYF
few,TRBJ2-2,TRBD2,TRBV19,TGTGCCAGCTGTAGCGGGAGAGGTATCGGGGAGCTGTTTTTT,CASCSGRGIGELFF
many,TRBJ2-2,NA,TRBV7-6,TGTGCCAGCACCTACGCGGTCACCGGGGAGCTGTTTTTT,CASTYAVTGELFF
many,TRBJ1-2,NA,TRBV10-3,TGTGCCATGGGTTCACCGTTTGGCTATGGCTACACCTTC,CAMGSPFGYGYTF
NA,TRBJ1-2,NA,TRBV20-1,TGCAGTGCTAGACAGGGGACTAACTATGGCTACACCTTC,CSARQGTNYGYTF
many,TRBJ1-3,TRBD1,TRBV20-1,TGCAGTGCTAGGACAGGGGGAGGAAACACCATATATTTT,CSARTGGGNTIYF
many,TRBJ1-2,NA,TRBV6-6,TGTGCCAGCTTGGTAGGAGGAGGCTATGGCTACACCTTC,CASLVGGGYGYTF
NA,TRBJ2-2,NA,TRBV7-8,TGTGCCAGCAGCTTAGTCTATCCAGGGTGGGACACCGGGGAGCTGTTTTTT,CASSLVYPGWDTGELFF
many,TRBJ1-6,NA,TRBV20-1,TGCAGTGCTAGAGGATTGGAGGGCAGCTCCTATAATTCACCCCTCCACTTT,CSARGLEGSSYNSPLHF
NA,TRBJ2-1,TRBD2,TRBV29-1,TGCAGCGGTACACCGGGACTAGGATCCTACAATGAGCAGTTCTTC,CSGTPGLGSYNEQFF
few,TRBJ1-4,NA,TRBV29-1,TGCAGCGTTGTTAATAATGAAAAACTGTTTTTT,CSVVNNEKLFF
many,TRBJ1-3,NA,TRBV7-9,TGTGCCAGCAGCTTAGGGGGAGCCGGCTCTGGAAACACCATATATTTT,CASSLGGAGSGNTIYF
NA,TRBJ2-5,NA,TRBV3-1,TGTGCCAGCAGCCCAGACCCGGTGGGGACCCAGTACTTC,CASSPDPVGTQYF
NA,TRBJ2-5,TRBD1,TRBV7-9,TGCGCCAGCAGCCACCGGGACAGGGTATTGGAGACCCAGTACTTC,CASSHRDRVLETQYF
NA,TRBJ2-3,TRBD2,TRBV7-9,TGTGCCAGCAGCGCCGGACTAGCGGGCCTCACAGATACGCAGTATTTT,CASSAGLAGLTDTQYF